This T cell receptor beta chain was recovered during a study of regulatory T cells in long-lasting Graves disease. At least ten counts were recorded for this clonotype. The time point: newly diagnosed GD, antithyroid drugs for less than 3 months. RNA extracted from PBMCs served as the sequencing template. Library construction for TCR beta used iRepertoire HTBI primers and Arm-PCR of CDR3 regions. TCRdb re-called the multiplex PCR reads with MiXCR, one entry per CDR3 protein. Of about 470,000 distinct CDR3 sequences listed, just under 15% are singletons. The length of the CDR3 is 15 residues. Germline values: CDR1 SNHLY, CDR2 FYNNEI. V shed 6 bases, J shed 2 bases, and the junction held 7 bases outside the gene matches. These same records also appear under a second study, on T cells in Graves' hyperthyroidism and ophthalmopathy. That publication notes: Most clonotypes expanded in thyroid above 0.001 were likewise present in blood.

Sequenced here: peripheral blood mononuclear cells (PBMCs), sampled at new diagnosis, from a patient treated with antithyroid drugs. The chain links TRBV2 to TRBJ2-3; 8 nucleotides match TRBD2. This receptor was taken from a woman aged 30 to 39 with Graves disease. The CDR3 sequence is CASRVSGILTDTQYF. CDR3 coding DNA: TGTGCCAGCAGGGTTAGCGGGATACTCACAGATACGCAGTATTTT.